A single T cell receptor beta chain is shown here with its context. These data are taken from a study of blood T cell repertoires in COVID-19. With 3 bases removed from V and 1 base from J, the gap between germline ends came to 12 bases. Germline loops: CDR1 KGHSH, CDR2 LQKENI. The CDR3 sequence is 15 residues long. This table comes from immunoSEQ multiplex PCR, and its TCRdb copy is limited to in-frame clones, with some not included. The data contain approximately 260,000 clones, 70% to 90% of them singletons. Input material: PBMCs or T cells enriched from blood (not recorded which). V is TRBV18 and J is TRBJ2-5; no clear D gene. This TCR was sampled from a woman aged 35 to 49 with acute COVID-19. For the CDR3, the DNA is TGTGCCAGCTCACCCATCGAGGCCGTCCAAGAGACCCAGTACTTC. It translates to CASSPIEAVQETQYF. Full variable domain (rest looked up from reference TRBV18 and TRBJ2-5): NAGVMQNPRHLVRRRGQEARLRCSPMKGHSHVYWYRQLPEEGLKFMVYLQKENIIDESGMPKERFSAEFPKEGPSILRIQQVVRGDSAAYFCASSPIEAVQETQYFGPGTRLLVL.